This T cell receptor (beta chain) stems from a study of T cells in Graves' hyperthyroidism and ophthalmopathy. Study details: Peripheral blood collection took place at initial diagnosis, before any treatment.

The study included ophthalmopathy patients with Clinical Activity Score at least 3, NOSPECS grade at least 4 and duration under 3 months. In this sample, this clonotype turned up many times. An end of the junction differs from the germline gene, which may be a read error. There were TCR beta CDR3 regions amplified from RNA transcripts. During a first-round RT-PCR of the TCR CDR3, the HTBI primer set was used. TCRdb used MiXCR to reprocess the multiplex PCR reads, holding one entry per CDR3 protein. Here the sample spans 35,000 to 45,000 distinct CDR3 sequences, roughly 50% being singletons. This CDR3 spans 15 amino acids. Germline V gene sequence: CDR1 SGHVS, CDR2 FNYEAQ.

The specimen was blood. The TCR comes from a man aged 35 to 55 with Graves' ophthalmopathy. V usage is TRBV7-6 and J usage is TRBJ2-3; D is perhaps TRBD1 (5 bases). The CDR3 region is CASSLSIPGTGTQYF. CDR3 coding DNA: TGTGCCAGCAGCTTAAGTATCCCCGGCACAGGTACGCAGTATTTT.